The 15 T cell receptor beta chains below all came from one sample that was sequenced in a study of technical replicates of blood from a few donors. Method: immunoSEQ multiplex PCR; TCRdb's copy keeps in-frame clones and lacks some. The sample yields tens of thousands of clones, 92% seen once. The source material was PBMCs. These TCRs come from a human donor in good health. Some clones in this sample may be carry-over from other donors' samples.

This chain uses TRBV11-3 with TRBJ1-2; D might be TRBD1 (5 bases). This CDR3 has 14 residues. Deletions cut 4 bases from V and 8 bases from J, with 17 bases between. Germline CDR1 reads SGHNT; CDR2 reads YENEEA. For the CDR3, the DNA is TGTGCCAGCAGCTCGCAACCGCGGGGGTTGGGCTACACCTTC. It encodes CASSSQPRGLGYTF.

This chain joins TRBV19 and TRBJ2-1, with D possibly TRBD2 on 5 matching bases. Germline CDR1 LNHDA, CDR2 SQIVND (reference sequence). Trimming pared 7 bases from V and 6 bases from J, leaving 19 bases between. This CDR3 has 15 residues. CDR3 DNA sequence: TGTGCCAGTACCGATCCGGTACGGGGTGGCAATGAGCAGTTCTTC. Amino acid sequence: CASTDPVRGGNEQFF. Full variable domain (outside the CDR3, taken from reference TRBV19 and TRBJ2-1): DGGITQSPKYLFRKEGQNVTLSCEQNLNHDAMYWYRQDPGQGLRLIYYSQIVNDFQKGDIAEGYSVSREKKESFPLTVTSAQKNPTAFYLCASTDPVRGGNEQFFGPGTRLTVL.

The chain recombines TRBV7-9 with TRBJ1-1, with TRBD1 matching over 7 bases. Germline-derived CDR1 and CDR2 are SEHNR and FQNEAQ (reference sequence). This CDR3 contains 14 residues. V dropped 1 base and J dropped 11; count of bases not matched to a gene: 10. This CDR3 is CASSLEGAGGRAFF. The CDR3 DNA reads TGTGCCAGCAGCTTAGAGGGAGCAGGGGGTCGCGCTTTCTTT.

CDR3 sequence: CASSQDRGRGRLDTQYF. The CDR3 coding sequence is TGCGCCAGCAGCCAAGATCGGGGCAGGGGGCGCCTAGATACGCAGTATTTT. The rearrangement joins TRBV4-3 to TRBJ2-3, with 8 bases matching TRBD1. This CDR3 comprises 17 residues. Trimming took 0 bases from V and 5 from J; bases not matched to a gene: 10. Germline-derived CDR1 and CDR2 are LGHNA and YSLEER.

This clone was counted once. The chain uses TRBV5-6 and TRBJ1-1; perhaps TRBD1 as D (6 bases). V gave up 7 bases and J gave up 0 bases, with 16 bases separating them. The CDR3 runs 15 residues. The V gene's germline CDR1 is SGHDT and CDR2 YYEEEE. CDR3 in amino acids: CASCPTGFMNTEAFF. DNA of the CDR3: TGTGCCAGCTGCCCGACAGGATTTATGAACACTGAAGCTTTCTTT.

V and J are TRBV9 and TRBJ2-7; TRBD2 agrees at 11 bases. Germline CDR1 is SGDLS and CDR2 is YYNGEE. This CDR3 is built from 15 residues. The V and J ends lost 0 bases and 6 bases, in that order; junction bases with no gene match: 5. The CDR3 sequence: CASSVVAGGVAEQYF. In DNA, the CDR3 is TGTGCCAGCAGCGTAGTAGCGGGAGGGGTTGCCGAGCAGTACTTC. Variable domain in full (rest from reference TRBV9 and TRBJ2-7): DSGVTQTPKHLITATGQRVTLRCSPRSGDLSVYWYQQSLDQGLQFLIQYYNGEERAKGNILERFSAQQFPDLHSELNLSSLELGDSALYFCASSVVAGGVAEQYFGPGTRLTVT.

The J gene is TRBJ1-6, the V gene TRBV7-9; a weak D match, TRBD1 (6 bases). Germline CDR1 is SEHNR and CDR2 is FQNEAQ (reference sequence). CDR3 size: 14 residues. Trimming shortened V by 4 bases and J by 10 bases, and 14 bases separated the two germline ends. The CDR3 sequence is CASSSGAFDSPLHF. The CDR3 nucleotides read TGTGCCAGCAGCTCAGGGGCTTTTGACTCACCCCTCCACTTT.

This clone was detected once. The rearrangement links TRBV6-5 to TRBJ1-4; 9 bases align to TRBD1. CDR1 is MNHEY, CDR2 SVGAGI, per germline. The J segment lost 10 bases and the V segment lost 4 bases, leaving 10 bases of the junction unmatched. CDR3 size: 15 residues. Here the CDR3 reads CASSLMGQGNGKLFF. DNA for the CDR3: TGTGCCAGCAGTTTAATGGGACAGGGTAACGGAAAACTGTTTTTT.

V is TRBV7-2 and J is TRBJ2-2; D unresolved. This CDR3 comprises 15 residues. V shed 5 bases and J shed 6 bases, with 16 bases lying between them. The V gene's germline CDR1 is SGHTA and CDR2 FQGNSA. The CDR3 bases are TGTGCCAGCAGCGCGCGACACTCTAAGTCCGGGGAGCTGTTTTTT. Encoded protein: CASSARHSKSGELFF.

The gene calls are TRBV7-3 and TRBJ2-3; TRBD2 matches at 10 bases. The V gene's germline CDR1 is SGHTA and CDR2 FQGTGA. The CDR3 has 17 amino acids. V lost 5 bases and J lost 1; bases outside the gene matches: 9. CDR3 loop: CASSTRISGGGTDTQYF. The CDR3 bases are TGTGCCAGCAGCACAAGGATCAGCGGGGGGGGCACAGATACGCAGTATTTT. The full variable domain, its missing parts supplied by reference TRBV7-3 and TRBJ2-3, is GAGVSQTPSNKVTEKGKYVELRCDPISGHTALYWYRQSLGQGPEFLIYFQGTGAADDSGLPNDRFFAVRPEGSVSTLKIQRTERGDSAVYLCASSTRISGGGTDTQYFGPGTRLTVL.

The CDR3 region has the DNA TGTGCCAGCAGCGCCGCGGGGGTAGGGGATGAAAAACTGTTTTTT. Translated: CASSAAGVGDEKLFF. J is TRBJ1-4 and V is TRBV5-6; the D gene is possibly TRBD1 (5 bases). The CDR3 sequence is 15 residues long. Germline V gives CDR1 SGHDT, CDR2 YYEEEE. V was trimmed by 4 bases and J by 6 bases, leaving 16 bases between them.

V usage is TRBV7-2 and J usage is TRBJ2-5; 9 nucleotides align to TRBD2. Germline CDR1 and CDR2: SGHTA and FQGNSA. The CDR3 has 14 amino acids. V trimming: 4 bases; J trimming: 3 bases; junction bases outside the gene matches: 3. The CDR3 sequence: CASSYSGSKETQYF. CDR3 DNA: TGTGCCAGCAGCTATAGCGGGAGTAAAGAGACCCAGTACTTC.

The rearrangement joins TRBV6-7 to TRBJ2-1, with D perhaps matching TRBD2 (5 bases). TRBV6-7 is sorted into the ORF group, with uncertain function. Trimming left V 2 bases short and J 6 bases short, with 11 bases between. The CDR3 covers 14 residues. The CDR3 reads CASSYTERINEQFF. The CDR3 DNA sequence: TGTGCCAGCAGTTACACTGAGCGGATCAATGAGCAGTTCTTC.

CDR3 protein: CATSRDLPPTGANTDTQYF. The CDR3 DNA reads as TGTGCCACCAGCAGAGATCTACCCCCAACAGGGGCAAACACAGATACGCAGTATTTT. This rearrangement joins TRBV15 to TRBJ2-3, with TRBD1 matching over 7 bases. With 0 bases clipped from V and 2 bases from J, the junction kept 14 bases outside the gene matches. Germline lookup yields CDR1 LNHNV and CDR2 YYDKDF (reference sequence). This CDR3 is built from 19 residues.

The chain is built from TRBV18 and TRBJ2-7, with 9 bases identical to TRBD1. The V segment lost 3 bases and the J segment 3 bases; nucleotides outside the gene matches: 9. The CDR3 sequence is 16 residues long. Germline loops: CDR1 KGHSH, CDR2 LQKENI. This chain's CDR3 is CASSPGPGQGFYEQYF. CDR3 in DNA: TGTGCCAGCTCACCCGGACCGGGACAGGGTTTCTACGAGCAGTACTTC.